Listed here are 10 T cell receptor beta chains from one sample, sequenced in a study of patients and donors after allogeneic stem cell transplantation. TCRdb reprocessed the RT-PCR reads with MiXCR, giving one entry per CDR3 protein. This table has approximately 200,000 distinct CDR3 sequences, roughly 40% appearing once. Sequencing used blood, either unsorted or a sorted T cell fraction (not recorded which). Source of these receptors: a human donor who was either an allogeneic HSCT recipient or a stem cell or donor lymphocyte infusion donor (not recorded which). It is not recorded whose cells these are; they may come from a transplant donor.

This clonotype was picked up a small number of times. V is TRBV7-9 and J is TRBJ1-1, with D possibly TRBD1 on 5 matching bases. V was cut by 5 bases and J by 0 bases, with 13 bases left in between. Germline CDR1 reads SEHNR; CDR2 reads FQNEAQ (reference sequence). The CDR3 is 15 residues long. CDR3 bases: TGTGCCAGCAGCCCAGATGGGGCTTTGAACACTGAAGCTTTCTTT. This codes for CASSPDGALNTEAFF.

The sample holds many counts of this clonotype. V and J are TRBV12-3 or TRBV12-4 and TRBJ1-2; D possibly corresponds to TRBD1 (5 bases). The CDR3 spans 13 residues. Trimming left V 3 bases short and J 4 bases short, with 9 bases between. In nucleotides, the CDR3 is TGTGCCAGCAGTTTCCGGGGACCCTATGGCTACACCTTC. It specifies CASSFRGPYGYTF.

The chain employs TRBV7-2 and TRBJ1-2; 7 positions match TRBD1. Germline CDR1 is SGHTA and CDR2 is FQGNSA. J was trimmed by 5 bases and V by 3 bases; bases with no gene match: 3. The CDR3 has 13 amino acids. CDR3 region: CASSLGQPYGYTF. As DNA, the CDR3 is TGTGCCAGCAGCTTGGGACAGCCATATGGCTACACCTTC. The full variable domain, with the rest looked up from reference TRBV7-2 and TRBJ1-2, is GAGVSQSPSNKVTEKGKDVELRCDPISGHTALYWYRQSLGQGLEFLIYFQGNSAPDKSGLPSDRFSAERTGGSVSTLTIQRTQQEDSAVYLCASSLGQPYGYTFGSGTRLTVV.

The V gene is TRBV28, the J gene TRBJ1-1, with 7 bases matching TRBD1. Germline CDR1 MDHEN, CDR2 SYDVKM. The CDR3 sequence is 16 residues long. J gave up 1 base and V 3 bases, and 8 bases lay outside the gene matches. Here the CDR3 DNA reads TGTGCCAGCAGTTTCCTTGGACAGGCGTCGAACACTGAAGCTTTCTTT. This codes for CASSFLGQASNTEAFF.

The chain is built from TRBV4-3 and TRBJ2-7; D unclear. Trimming removed 1 base from V and 6 bases from J, with 10 bases in between. The length of the CDR3 is 13 residues. Germline values: CDR1 LGHNA, CDR2 YSLEER. CDR3 loop: CASSQVLGIEQYF. CDR3 bases: TGCGCCAGCAGCCAAGTATTGGGGATCGAGCAGTACTTC.

The chain uses TRBV20-1 and TRBJ1-1; no firm D call. Germline values: CDR1 DFQATT, CDR2 SNEGSKA (reference sequence). There are 15 residues in the CDR3. V lost 3 bases to trimming and J lost 2 bases, with 16 bases between them. CDR3 protein: CSASPRSTTNTEAFF. Here the CDR3 DNA reads TGCAGTGCTAGTCCCCGCAGTACCACCAACACTGAAGCTTTCTTT.

This clonotype appeared a few times. At one of its ends the junction is not consistent with the germline gene, which may arise from a read error. The chain employs TRBV12-3 or TRBV12-4 and TRBJ1-2; D gene ambiguous. This CDR3 is built from 13 residues. The CDR3 nucleotides are TGTGCCAGCAATTTAGGGTCGAGCTGGGGCTACACCTTC. It codes for CASNLGSSWGYTF.

The J gene is TRBJ2-3, the V gene TRBV4-3; 13 bases line up with TRBD2. Germline trimming cut 1 base from V and 4 bases from J; bases unmatched to any gene: 8. This CDR3 has 18 residues. In germline, CDR1 is LGHNA, CDR2 YSLEER. The CDR3 loop reads CASSQGLAGGPQADTQYF. CDR3 in DNA: TGCGCCAGCAGCCAAGGACTAGCGGGAGGCCCACAGGCAGATACGCAGTATTTT.

This rearrangement joins TRBV6-5 to TRBJ2-5; 10 nucleotides line up with TRBD1. Germline V gene lookup returns CDR1 MNHEY and CDR2 SVGAGI. Germline trimming cut 2 bases from V and 5 bases from J; bases unmatched to any gene: 5. This CDR3 has 15 residues. The chain's CDR3 is CASSYPTGGGETQYF. CDR3 nucleotide sequence: TGTGCCAGCAGTTACCCGACAGGGGGCGGTGAGACCCAGTACTTC.

This clonotype was counted only a few times. The chain carries TRBV7-2 and TRBJ1-1; TRBD1 might be the D (6 bases). CDR3 size: 14 residues. Looked up from germline, CDR1 is SGHTA and CDR2 is FQGNSA. V was clipped by 1 base and J by 7 bases, with 13 bases between them. CDR3 nucleotide sequence: TGTGCCAGCAGCTTAGTGATTCCAGGGGTTGAAGCTTTCTTT. This gives the protein CASSLVIPGVEAFF.